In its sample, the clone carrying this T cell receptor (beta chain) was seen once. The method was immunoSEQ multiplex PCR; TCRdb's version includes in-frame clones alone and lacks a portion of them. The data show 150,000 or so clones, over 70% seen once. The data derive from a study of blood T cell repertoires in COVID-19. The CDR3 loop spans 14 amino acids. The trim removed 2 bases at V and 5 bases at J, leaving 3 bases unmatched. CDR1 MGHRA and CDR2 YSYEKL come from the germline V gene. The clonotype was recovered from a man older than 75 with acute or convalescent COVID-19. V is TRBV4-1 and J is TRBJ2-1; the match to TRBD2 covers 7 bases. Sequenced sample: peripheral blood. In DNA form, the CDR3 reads TGCGCCAGCAGCCAATACGGGGGGAACAATGAGCAGTTCTTC. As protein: CASSQYGGNNEQFF.